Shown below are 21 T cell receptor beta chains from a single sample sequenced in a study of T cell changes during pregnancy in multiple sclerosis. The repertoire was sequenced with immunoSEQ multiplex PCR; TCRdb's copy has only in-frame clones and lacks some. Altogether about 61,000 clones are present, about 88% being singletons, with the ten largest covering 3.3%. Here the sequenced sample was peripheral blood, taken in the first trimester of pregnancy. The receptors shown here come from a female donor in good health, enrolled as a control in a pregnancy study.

DNA of the CDR3: TGCGCCAGCAGCCAGGAGGGACAGGGGGCTGGCACAGATACGCAGTATTTT. This translates into CASSQEGQGAGTDTQYF. The V and J genes are TRBV4-3 and TRBJ2-3; TRBD1 aligns across 12 bases. The trim removed 3 bases at V and 1 base at J, leaving 5 bases unmatched. This CDR3 has 17 amino acids. Germline-derived CDR1 and CDR2 are LGHNA and YSLEER.

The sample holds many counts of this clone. CDR3 DNA: TGTGCCAGCAGCCTATTAGGGAGTTCACCCCTCCACTTT. Its translation is CASSLLGSSPLHF. The rearrangement uses TRBV5-6 and TRBJ1-6, with D unresolved. CDR1 and CDR2 from the germline V gene are SGHDT and YYEEEE. V lost 4 bases, J lost 9 bases, and 11 bases lay in between. CDR3 length: 13 amino acids.

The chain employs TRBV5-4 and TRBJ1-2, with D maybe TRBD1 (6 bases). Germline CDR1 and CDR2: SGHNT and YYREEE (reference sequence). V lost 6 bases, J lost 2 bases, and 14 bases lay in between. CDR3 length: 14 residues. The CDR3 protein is CASTWGTRNYGYTF. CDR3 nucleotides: TGTGCCAGCACCTGGGGGACACGGAACTATGGCTACACCTTC.

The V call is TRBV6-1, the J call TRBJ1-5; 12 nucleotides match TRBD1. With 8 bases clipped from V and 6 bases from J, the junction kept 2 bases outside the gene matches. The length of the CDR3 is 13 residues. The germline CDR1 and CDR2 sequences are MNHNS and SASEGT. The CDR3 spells CASGGQGAQPQHF. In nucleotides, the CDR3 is TGTGCCAGCGGGGGACAGGGGGCTCAGCCCCAGCATTTT.

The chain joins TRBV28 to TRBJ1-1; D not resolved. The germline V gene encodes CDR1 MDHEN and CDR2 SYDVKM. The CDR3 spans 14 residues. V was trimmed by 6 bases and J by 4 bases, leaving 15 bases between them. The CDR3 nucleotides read TGTGCCAGCAGACTCCCTTTAAGTGGCACTGAAGCTTTCTTT. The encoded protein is CASRLPLSGTEAFF. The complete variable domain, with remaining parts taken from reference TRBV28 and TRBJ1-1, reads DVKVTQSSRYLVKRTGEKVFLECVQDMDHENMFWYRQDPGLGLRLIYFSYDVKMKEKGDIPEGYSVSREKKERFSLILESASTNQTSMYLCASRLPLSGTEAFFGQGTRLTVV.

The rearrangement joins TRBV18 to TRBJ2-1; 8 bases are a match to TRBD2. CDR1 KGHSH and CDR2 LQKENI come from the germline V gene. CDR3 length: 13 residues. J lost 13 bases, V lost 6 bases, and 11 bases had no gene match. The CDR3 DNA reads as TGTGCCAGCTCCGAAGGGCAGGCGGGGGGTCAGTTCTTC. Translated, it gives CASSEGQAGGQFF.

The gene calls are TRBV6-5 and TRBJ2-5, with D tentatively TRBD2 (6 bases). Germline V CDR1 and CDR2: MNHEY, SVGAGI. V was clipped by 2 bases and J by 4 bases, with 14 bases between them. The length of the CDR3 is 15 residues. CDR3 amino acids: CASSYGVADAETQYF. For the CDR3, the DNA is TGTGCCAGCAGTTACGGAGTAGCGGATGCAGAGACCCAGTACTTC.

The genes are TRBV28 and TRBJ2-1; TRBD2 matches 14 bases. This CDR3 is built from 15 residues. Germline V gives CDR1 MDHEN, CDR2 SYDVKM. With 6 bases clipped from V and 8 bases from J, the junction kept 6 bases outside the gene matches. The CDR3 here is CASRSGLAGVYEQFF. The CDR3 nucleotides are TGTGCCAGCAGATCGGGACTAGCGGGAGTTTATGAGCAGTTCTTC.

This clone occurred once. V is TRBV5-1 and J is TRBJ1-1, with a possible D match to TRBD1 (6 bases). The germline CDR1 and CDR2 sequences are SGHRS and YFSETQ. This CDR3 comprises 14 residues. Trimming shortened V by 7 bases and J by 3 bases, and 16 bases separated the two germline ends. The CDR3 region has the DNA TGCGCCAGCCAGGGGCCTTTAGTAGACACTGAAGCTTTCTTT. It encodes CASQGPLVDTEAFF. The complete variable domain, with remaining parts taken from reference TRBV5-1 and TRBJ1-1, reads KAGVTQTPRYLIKTRGQQVTLSCSPISGHRSVSWYQQTPGQGLQFLFEYFSETQRNKGNFPGRFSGRQFSNSRSEMNVSTLELGDSALYLCASQGPLVDTEAFFGQGTRLTVV.

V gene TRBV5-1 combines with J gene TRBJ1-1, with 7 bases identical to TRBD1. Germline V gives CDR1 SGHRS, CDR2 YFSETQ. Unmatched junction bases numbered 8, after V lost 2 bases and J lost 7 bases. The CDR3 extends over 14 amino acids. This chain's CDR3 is CASSLSGTDFEAFF. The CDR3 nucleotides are TGCGCCAGCAGCTTATCCGGGACAGATTTTGAAGCTTTCTTT.

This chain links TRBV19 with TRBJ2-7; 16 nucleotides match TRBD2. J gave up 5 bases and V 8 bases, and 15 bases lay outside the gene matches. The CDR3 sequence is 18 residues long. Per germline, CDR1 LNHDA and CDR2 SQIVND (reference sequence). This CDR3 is CASEPGLAGGSASHEQYF. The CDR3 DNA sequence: TGTGCCAGTGAACCGGGACTAGCGGGAGGGAGTGCTTCCCACGAGCAGTACTTC. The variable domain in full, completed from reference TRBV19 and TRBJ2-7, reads DGGITQSPKYLFRKEGQNVTLSCEQNLNHDAMYWYRQDPGQGLRLIYYSQIVNDFQKGDIAEGYSVSREKKESFPLTVTSAQKNPTAFYLCASEPGLAGGSASHEQYFGPGTRLTVT.

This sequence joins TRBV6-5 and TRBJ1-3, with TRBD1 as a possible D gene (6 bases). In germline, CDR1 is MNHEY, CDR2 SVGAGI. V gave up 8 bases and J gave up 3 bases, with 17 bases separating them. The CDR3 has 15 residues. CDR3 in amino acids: CASHPPGGDGNTIYF. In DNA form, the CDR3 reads TGTGCCAGCCACCCCCCGGGGGGCGATGGAAACACCATATATTTT.

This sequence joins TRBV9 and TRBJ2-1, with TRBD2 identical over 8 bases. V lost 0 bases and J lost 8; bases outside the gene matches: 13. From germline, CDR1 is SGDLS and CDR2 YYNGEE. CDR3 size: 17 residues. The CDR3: CASSVGTSTWQGDEQFF. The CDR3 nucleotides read TGTGCCAGCAGCGTAGGGACTAGCACCTGGCAGGGCGATGAGCAGTTCTTC.

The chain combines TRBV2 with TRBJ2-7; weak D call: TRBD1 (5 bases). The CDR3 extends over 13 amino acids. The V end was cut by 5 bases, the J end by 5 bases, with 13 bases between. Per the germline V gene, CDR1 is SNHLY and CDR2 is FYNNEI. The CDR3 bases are TGTGCCAGCAGTATCCGACAGACACACGAGCAGTACTTC. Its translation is CASSIRQTHEQYF.

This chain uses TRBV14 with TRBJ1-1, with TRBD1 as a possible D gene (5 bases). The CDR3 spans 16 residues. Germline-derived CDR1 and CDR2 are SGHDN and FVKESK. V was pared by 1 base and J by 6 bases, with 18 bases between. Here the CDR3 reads CASSQASPGQGAEAFF. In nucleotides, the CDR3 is TGTGCCAGCAGCCAAGCTTCCCCAGGCCAAGGGGCTGAAGCTTTCTTT.

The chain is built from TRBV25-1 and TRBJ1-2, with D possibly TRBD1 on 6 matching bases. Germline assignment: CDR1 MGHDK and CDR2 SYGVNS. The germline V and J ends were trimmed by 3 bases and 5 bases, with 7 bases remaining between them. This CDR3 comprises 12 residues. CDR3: CASSEGQYGYTF. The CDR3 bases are TGTGCCAGCAGTGAGGGACAATATGGCTACACCTTC.

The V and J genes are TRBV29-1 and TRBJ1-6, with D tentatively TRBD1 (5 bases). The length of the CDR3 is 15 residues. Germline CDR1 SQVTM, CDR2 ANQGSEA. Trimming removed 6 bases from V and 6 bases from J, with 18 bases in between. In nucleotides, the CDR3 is TGCAGCGTCGGAGAGGAGGGGCCACTTAATTCACCCCTCCACTTT. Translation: CSVGEEGPLNSPLHF.

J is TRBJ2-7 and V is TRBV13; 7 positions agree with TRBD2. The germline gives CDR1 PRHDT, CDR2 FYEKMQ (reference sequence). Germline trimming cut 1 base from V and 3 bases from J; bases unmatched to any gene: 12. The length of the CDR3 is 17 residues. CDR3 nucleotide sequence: TGTGCCAGCAGCTTAGTGGGCTCGGGAGGCCTACTCTACGAGCAGTACTTC. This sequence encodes CASSLVGSGGLLYEQYF.

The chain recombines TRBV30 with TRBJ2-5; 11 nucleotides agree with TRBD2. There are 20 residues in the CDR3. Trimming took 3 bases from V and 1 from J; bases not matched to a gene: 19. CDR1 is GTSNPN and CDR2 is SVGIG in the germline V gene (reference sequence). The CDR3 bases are TGTGCCTGGAGATCCAAGATTGGGACTAGCGGCAAGTTATCCCAAGAGACCCAGTACTTC. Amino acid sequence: CAWRSKIGTSGKLSQETQYF.

CDR3 DNA sequence: TGTGCCAGCAGTGACTCCGGCGGGAGAAATACGCAGTATTTT. Its translation: CASSDSGGRNTQYF. The V call is TRBV6-4, the J call TRBJ2-3, with TRBD2 matching over 7 bases. Germline V gene data show CDR1 as MRHNA and CDR2 as SNTAGT. The CDR3 contains 14 residues. Trimming at V came to 0 bases and at J to 7 bases, leaving 4 bases not matched to a gene.

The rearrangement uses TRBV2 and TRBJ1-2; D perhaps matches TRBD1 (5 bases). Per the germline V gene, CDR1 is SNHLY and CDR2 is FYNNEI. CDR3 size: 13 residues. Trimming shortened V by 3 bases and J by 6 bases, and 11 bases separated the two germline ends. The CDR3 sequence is CASSDGGYNGYTF. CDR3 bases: TGTGCCAGCAGTGATGGGGGGTATAATGGCTACACCTTC.